This T cell receptor beta chain is drawn from a study of CXCR3-negative and CXCR3-positive naive CD8 T cells. Whole-study findings and limits: Both naive subsets showed comparably high diversity, and memory CD8+ cells showed much lower diversity. TRBV-TRBJ usage matched between naive CXCR3-negative and CXCR3-positive cells but not between memory cells. Naive cells that were CXCR3-positive had more hydrophobic TRB CDR3s (compared with CXCR3-negative naive cells).

5' RACE with UMI labels generated the TRB cDNA libraries. Reanalyzing the 5' RACE reads, TCRdb keeps one entry per CDR3 protein, without DNA. The sample yields 4,500 to 6,500 distinct CDR3 sequences, of which the top ten take up approximately 1.4%. This clonotype is called medium-sized based on its frequency. The antigen is unknown. The origin of this receptor is a human donor in good health. Some clones in this sample may be carry-over from other donors' samples. Material: naive CXCR3+ CD8+ T cells from blood. Subset indicated: CD45RO-CCR7+CD27+CD95- naive CD8+ T cells expressing CXCR3 (TNR3+).

CDR3 region: CASSEEAPGLGNEQFF. This sequence joins TRBV6-1 and TRBJ2-1; the TRBD1 assignment by TCRdb is unverifiable without DNA. The CDR3 is made up of 16 amino acids. Germline V gene data show CDR1 as MNHNS and CDR2 as SASEGT.